These T cell receptor beta chains were read from a single sample in a study of T-cell reconstitution after alpha-beta-depleted transplantation in children. TCRdb re-called the PCR reads with MiXCR, one entry per CDR3 protein. The top ten hold 9.1% of the sample, which has about 300,000 distinct CDR3 sequences, around 7.1% seen once. Sequenced here: peripheral blood, sampled 360 days after TCRalphabeta/CD19-depleted stem cell transplant. The receptor source for this set is a female patient aged 2-10 years who had a stem cell transplant for Fanconi anemia, so the T cells may come from the graft donor. The CDR3 runs from the conserved cysteine through the conserved F or W. Fields, in order: CDR3 length, D gene, J gene, clone size, V gene, CDR3 protein, CDR3 DNA. A D gene is named only where the DNA matches it firmly. Clone size is shown for a subset of rows, as once, few, many or a class of expanded clone.

cdr3_length: 14; d_call: TRBD1; j_call: TRBJ1-4; clone_size: many; v_call: TRBV20-1; cdr3_aa: CSATGQPLNEKLFF; cdr3_nt: TGCAGTGCTACGGGACAGCCCCTTAATGAAAAACTGTTTTTT
cdr3_length: 16; d_call: .; j_call: TRBJ2-1; clone_size: many; v_call: TRBV20-1; cdr3_aa: CSARDQFGGADNEQFF; cdr3_nt: TGCAGTGCTAGAGATCAATTCGGCGGGGCCGACAATGAGCAGTTCTTC
cdr3_length: 19; d_call: TRBD1; j_call: TRBJ2-7; clone_size: .; v_call: TRBV28; cdr3_aa: CASSSPRMTGSLFLYEQYF; cdr3_nt: TGTGCCAGCAGTTCACCCAGAATGACAGGGTCTTTATTCCTCTACGAGCAGTACTTC
cdr3_length: 14; d_call: .; j_call: TRBJ1-4; clone_size: few; v_call: TRBV5-6; cdr3_aa: CASSLEGVDEKLFF; cdr3_nt: TGTGCCAGCAGCTTGGAGGGCGTGGATGAAAAACTGTTTTTT
cdr3_length: 15; d_call: TRBD1; j_call: TRBJ2-7; clone_size: few; v_call: TRBV27; cdr3_aa: CASSPGTALTYEQYF; cdr3_nt: TGTGCCAGCAGTCCAGGGACAGCTTTAACCTACGAGCAGTACTTC
cdr3_length: 13; d_call: TRBD1; j_call: TRBJ1-1; clone_size: .; v_call: TRBV18; cdr3_aa: CASSPPDRFEAFF; cdr3_nt: TGTGCCAGCTCACCACCGGACAGGTTCGAAGCTTTCTTT
cdr3_length: 15; d_call: .; j_call: TRBJ2-7; clone_size: few; v_call: TRBV28; cdr3_aa: CASRFSGAISYEQYF; cdr3_nt: TGTGCCAGCAGGTTTTCGGGAGCGATCTCCTACGAGCAGTACTTC
cdr3_length: 17; d_call: .; j_call: TRBJ2-1; clone_size: few; v_call: TRBV14; cdr3_aa: CASSQGLWGYSYNEQFF; cdr3_nt: TGTGCCAGCAGCCAAGGCCTTTGGGGGTACTCCTACAATGAGCAGTTCTTC
cdr3_length: 13; d_call: .; j_call: TRBJ2-1; clone_size: many; v_call: TRBV7-6; cdr3_aa: CASSLKSGDEQFF; cdr3_nt: TGTGCCAGCAGCTTAAAATCGGGGGATGAGCAGTTCTTC
cdr3_length: 18; d_call: TRBD1; j_call: TRBJ2-2; clone_size: .; v_call: TRBV18; cdr3_aa: CASSPEYTGTVYTGELFF; cdr3_nt: TGTGCCAGCTCACCTGAGTATACCGGGACAGTTTACACCGGGGAGCTGTTTTTT
cdr3_length: 14; d_call: .; j_call: TRBJ1-1; clone_size: few; v_call: TRBV6-5; cdr3_aa: CASSYSMANTEAFF; cdr3_nt: TGTGCCAGCAGTTACTCGATGGCGAACACTGAAGCTTTCTTT
cdr3_length: 15; d_call: .; j_call: TRBJ1-4; clone_size: few; v_call: TRBV28; cdr3_aa: CASSLYGHQNEKLFF; cdr3_nt: TGTGCCAGCAGTCTCTACGGACACCAAAATGAAAAACTGTTTTTT
cdr3_length: 15; d_call: TRBD1; j_call: TRBJ1-1; clone_size: .; v_call: TRBV6-1; cdr3_aa: CASSLFHRGETEAFF; cdr3_nt: TGTGCCAGCAGCCTCTTTCACAGGGGAGAAACTGAAGCTTTCTTT
cdr3_length: 13; d_call: .; j_call: TRBJ1-2; clone_size: few; v_call: TRBV15; cdr3_aa: CATSRASNYGYTF; cdr3_nt: TGTGCCACCAGCAGAGCCAGTAACTATGGCTACACCTTC
cdr3_length: 15; d_call: TRBD1; j_call: TRBJ1-1; clone_size: few; v_call: TRBV10-1; cdr3_aa: CASSDPGTGNTEAFF; cdr3_nt: TGCGCCAGCAGTGATCCCGGGACAGGGAACACTGAAGCTTTCTTT
cdr3_length: 14; d_call: TRBD1; j_call: TRBJ2-3; clone_size: few; v_call: TRBV6-1; cdr3_aa: CASSDRGLTDTQYF; cdr3_nt: TGTGCCAGCAGCGACAGGGGCCTCACAGATACGCAGTATTTT
cdr3_length: 16; d_call: .; j_call: TRBJ2-7; clone_size: many; v_call: TRBV4-2; cdr3_aa: CASSQDDFASSYEQYF; cdr3_nt: TGTGCCAGCAGCCAGGATGACTTCGCTAGCTCCTACGAGCAGTACTTC
cdr3_length: 11; d_call: .; j_call: TRBJ2-5; clone_size: .; v_call: TRBV20-1; cdr3_aa: CSARRQETQYF; cdr3_nt: TGCAGTGCTAGACGGCAAGAGACCCAGTACTTC
cdr3_length: 15; d_call: .; j_call: TRBJ2-1; clone_size: .; v_call: TRBV19; cdr3_aa: CASSIFERPYNEQFF; cdr3_nt: TGTGCCAGTAGTATATTTGAGCGACCCTACAATGAGCAGTTCTTC
cdr3_length: 13; d_call: .; j_call: TRBJ2-2; clone_size: few; v_call: TRBV4-3; cdr3_aa: CASSQAGTGELFF; cdr3_nt: TGCGCCAGCAGCCAAGCCGGGACCGGGGAGCTGTTTTTT
cdr3_length: 17; d_call: TRBD2; j_call: TRBJ2-1; clone_size: many; v_call: TRBV4-1; cdr3_aa: CASSQVGLAGAYNEQFF; cdr3_nt: TGCGCCAGCAGCCAAGTGGGACTAGCGGGAGCCTACAATGAGCAGTTCTTC
cdr3_length: 14; d_call: TRBD1; j_call: TRBJ2-1; clone_size: many; v_call: TRBV29-1; cdr3_aa: CSVASGQGPNEQFF; cdr3_nt: TGCAGCGTTGCATCGGGACAGGGTCCCAATGAGCAGTTCTTC
cdr3_length: 12; d_call: .; j_call: TRBJ1-2; clone_size: .; v_call: TRBV19; cdr3_aa: CASSMDRSGYTF; cdr3_nt: TGTGCCAGTAGTATGGACAGAAGCGGCTACACCTTC
cdr3_length: 15; d_call: TRBD1; j_call: TRBJ2-7; clone_size: few; v_call: TRBV5-1; cdr3_aa: CASSLVDRGKYEQYF; cdr3_nt: TGCGCCAGCAGCTTGGTAGACAGGGGGAAATACGAGCAGTACTTC
cdr3_length: 15; d_call: .; j_call: TRBJ1-1; clone_size: few; v_call: TRBV5-5; cdr3_aa: CASSLSGSPNTEAFF; cdr3_nt: TGTGCCAGCAGCTTGTCGGGTTCCCCGAACACTGAAGCTTTCTTT
cdr3_length: 13; d_call: .; j_call: TRBJ2-5; clone_size: many; v_call: TRBV12-3/TRBV12-4; cdr3_aa: CASSPTRVETQYF; cdr3_nt: TGTGCCAGCAGTCCGACAAGGGTAGAGACCCAGTACTTC
cdr3_length: 15; d_call: .; j_call: TRBJ2-1; clone_size: many; v_call: TRBV6-5; cdr3_aa: CASTWAPQGNNEQFF; cdr3_nt: TGTGCCAGCACTTGGGCGCCACAGGGCAACAATGAGCAGTTCTTC
cdr3_length: 15; d_call: .; j_call: TRBJ1-5; clone_size: many; v_call: TRBV10-2; cdr3_aa: CASSGLGGRDQPQHF; cdr3_nt: TGCGCCAGCAGCGGACTGGGGGGCAGGGATCAGCCCCAGCATTTT
cdr3_length: 14; d_call: .; j_call: TRBJ2-1; clone_size: many; v_call: TRBV10-3; cdr3_aa: CAISGPSSYNEQFF; cdr3_nt: TGTGCCATCAGTGGTCCCAGCTCCTACAATGAGCAGTTCTTC
cdr3_length: 13; d_call: .; j_call: TRBJ1-2; clone_size: .; v_call: TRBV5-1; cdr3_aa: CASSSEFNYGYTF; cdr3_nt: TGCGCCAGCAGCTCGGAGTTTAACTATGGCTACACCTTC
cdr3_length: 16; d_call: TRBD1; j_call: TRBJ1-3; clone_size: .; v_call: TRBV12-3/TRBV12-4; cdr3_aa: CASSYTGGHSGNTIYF; cdr3_nt: TGTGCCAGCAGCTATACAGGGGGTCACTCTGGAAACACCATATATTTT
cdr3_length: 15; d_call: TRBD1; j_call: TRBJ2-1; clone_size: many; v_call: TRBV4-1; cdr3_aa: CASRITGTGLNEQFF; cdr3_nt: TGCGCCAGCAGAATAACCGGGACAGGGCTCAATGAGCAGTTCTTC